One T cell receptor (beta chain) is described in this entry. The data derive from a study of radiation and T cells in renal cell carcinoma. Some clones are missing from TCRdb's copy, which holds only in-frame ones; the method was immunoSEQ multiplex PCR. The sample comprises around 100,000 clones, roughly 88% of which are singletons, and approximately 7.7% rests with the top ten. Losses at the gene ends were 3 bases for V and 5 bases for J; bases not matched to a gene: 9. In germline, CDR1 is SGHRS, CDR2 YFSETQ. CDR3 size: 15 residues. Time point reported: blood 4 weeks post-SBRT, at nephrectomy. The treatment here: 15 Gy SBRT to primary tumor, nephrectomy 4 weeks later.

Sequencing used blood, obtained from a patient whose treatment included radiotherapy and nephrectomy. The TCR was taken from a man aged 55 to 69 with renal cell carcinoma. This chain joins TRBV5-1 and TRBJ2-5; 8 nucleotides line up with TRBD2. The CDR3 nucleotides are TGCGCCAGCAGCTACGCCGGGACTAGAGGCGAGACCCAGTACTTC. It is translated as CASSYAGTRGETQYF. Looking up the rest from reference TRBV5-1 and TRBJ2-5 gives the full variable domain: KAGVTQTPRYLIKTRGQQVTLSCSPISGHRSVSWYQQTPGQGLQFLFEYFSETQRNKGNFPGRFSGRQFSNSRSEMNVSTLELGDSALYLCASSYAGTRGETQYFGPGTRLLVL.